The present TCR beta chain was sequenced within a study of T cell repertoires in cytomegalovirus infection. Overall study context: Through public TCR beta signatures, both CMV infection and matching HLA type were indicated.

Germline V gene lookup returns CDR1 SGHVS and CDR2 FNYEAQ. There are 14 residues in the CDR3. V was cut by 5 bases and J by 2 bases, with 12 bases left in between. TCRdb called the reads again in MiXCR, with one record for every CDR3 protein. The sample carries around 140,000 distinct CDR3 sequences, 5% to 6.5% recorded once. The clonotype comes from a human donor in good health (CMV status not recorded). Some clones in this sample may be carry-over from other donors' samples. J is TRBJ1-1 and V is TRBV7-6; D perhaps matches TRBD1 (5 bases). Material: PBMCs. The CDR3 DNA is TGTGCCAGCAGCCCCCGGGGGGGAAACACTGAAGCTTTCTTT. Protein product: CASSPRGGNTEAFF.